This T cell receptor (beta chain) stems from a study of T-cell reconstitution after alpha-beta-depleted transplantation in children. Study-wide results and caveats: T-cell counts and diversity were attributed mostly to newly produced T cells one year after transplant. From surviving recipient T cells and thymic progenitors came the high day-60 TCRbeta diversity observed in some patients. Several hundred rapidly expanded clones from non-depleted graft cells reportedly supplied alpha-beta T cells about two months post-transplant.

Unique molecular identifiers were incorporated when the TCRbeta library was constructed. TCRdb recomputed calls from the PCR reads with MiXCR, one row per CDR3 protein. Here the sample spans 300,000 to 400,000 distinct CDR3 sequences, around 15% being singletons. The sample holds a few counts of this clonotype. Antigen unknown. The CDR3 is made up of 13 amino acids. The V gene lost 3 bases and the J gene lost 2 bases, with 9 bases spanning the gap. Germline lookup yields CDR1 SGDLS and CDR2 YYNGEE. This clonotype originated in a male patient aged 2 to 10 who had a stem cell transplant for acute lymphoblastic leukemia, so the T cells may come from the graft donor. This chain links TRBV9 with TRBJ2-7; D is unclear. The source material was PBMCs, mostly from graft donor cells, sampled 360 days after TCRalphabeta/CD19-depleted stem cell transplant. The CDR3 DNA follows: TGTGCCAGCAGCGGTACCCCCGCCTACGAGCAGTACTTC. Translation gives CASSGTPAYEQYF.